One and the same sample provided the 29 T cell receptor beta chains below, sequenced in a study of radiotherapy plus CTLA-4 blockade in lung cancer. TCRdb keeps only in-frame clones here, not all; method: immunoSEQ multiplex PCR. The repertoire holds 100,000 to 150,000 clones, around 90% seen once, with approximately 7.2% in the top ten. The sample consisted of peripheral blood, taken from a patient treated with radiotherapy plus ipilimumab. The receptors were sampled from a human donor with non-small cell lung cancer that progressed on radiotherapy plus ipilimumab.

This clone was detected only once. The CDR3 loop reads CASSTSPWSDNEQFF. The CDR3 DNA is TGTGCCAGCAGCACCTCCCCCTGGAGCGACAATGAGCAGTTCTTC. The rearrangement joins TRBV9 to TRBJ2-1; D not certain. CDR1 and CDR2 (germline): SGDLS, YYNGEE. The CDR3 length is 15 residues. Deletions cut 4 bases from V and 5 bases from J, with 16 bases between. Filled out from reference TRBV9 and TRBJ2-1, the complete variable domain reads DSGVTQTPKHLITATGQRVTLRCSPRSGDLSVYWYQQSLDQGLQFLIQYYNGEERAKGNILERFSAQQFPDLHSELNLSSLELGDSALYFCASSTSPWSDNEQFFGPGTRLTVL.

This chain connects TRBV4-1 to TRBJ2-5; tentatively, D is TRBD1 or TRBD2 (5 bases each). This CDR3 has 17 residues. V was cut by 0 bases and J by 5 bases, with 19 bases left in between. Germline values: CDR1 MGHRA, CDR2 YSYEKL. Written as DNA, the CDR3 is TGCGCCAGCAGCCAAGATGATCGCGTCCGGGGCGGGGAGACCCAGTACTTC. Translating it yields CASSQDDRVRGGETQYF.

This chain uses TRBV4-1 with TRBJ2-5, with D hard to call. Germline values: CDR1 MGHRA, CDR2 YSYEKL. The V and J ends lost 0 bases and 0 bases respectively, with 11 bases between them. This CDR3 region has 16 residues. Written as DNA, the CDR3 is TGCGCCAGCAGCCAAGATGGCTGGCGGAACCAAGAGACCCAGTACTTC. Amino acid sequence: CASSQDGWRNQETQYF.

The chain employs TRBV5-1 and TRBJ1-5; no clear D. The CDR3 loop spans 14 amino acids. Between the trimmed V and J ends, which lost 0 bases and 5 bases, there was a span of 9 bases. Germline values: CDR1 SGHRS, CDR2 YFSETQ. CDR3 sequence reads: CASSLVSGDQPQHF. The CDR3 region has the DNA TGCGCCAGCAGCTTGGTTTCGGGCGATCAGCCCCAGCATTTT.

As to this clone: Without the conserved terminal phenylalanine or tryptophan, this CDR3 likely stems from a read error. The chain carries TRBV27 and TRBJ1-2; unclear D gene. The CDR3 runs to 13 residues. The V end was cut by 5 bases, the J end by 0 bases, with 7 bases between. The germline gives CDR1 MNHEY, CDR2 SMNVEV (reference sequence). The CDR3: CASSDKPNYGYTS. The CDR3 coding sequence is TGTGCCAGCAGTGACAAACCTAACTATGGCTACACCTCC.

The CDR3 here is CASSQTENTIYF. DNA of the CDR3: TGTGCCAGCAGCCAGACAGAAAACACCATATATTTT. The chain joins TRBV11-2 to TRBJ1-3; tentatively, D is TRBD1 (5 bases). Germline CDR1 and CDR2: SGHAT and FQNNGV. This CDR3 contains 12 residues. The V and J ends lost 5 bases and 6 bases respectively, with 8 bases between them. Full variable domain (remainder filled in from reference TRBV11-2 and TRBJ1-3): EAGVAQSPRYKIIEKRQSVAFWCNPISGHATLYWYQQILGQGPKLLIQFQNNGVVDDSQLPKDRFSAERLKGVDSTLKIQPAKLEDSAVYLCASSQTENTIYFGEGSWLTVV.

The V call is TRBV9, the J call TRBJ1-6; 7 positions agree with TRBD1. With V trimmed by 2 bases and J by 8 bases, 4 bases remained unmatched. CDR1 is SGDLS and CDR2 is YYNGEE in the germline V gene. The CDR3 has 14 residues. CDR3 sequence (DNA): TGTGCCAGCAGCGTTGAGGGGGCGGATTCACCCCTCCACTTT. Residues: CASSVEGADSPLHF.

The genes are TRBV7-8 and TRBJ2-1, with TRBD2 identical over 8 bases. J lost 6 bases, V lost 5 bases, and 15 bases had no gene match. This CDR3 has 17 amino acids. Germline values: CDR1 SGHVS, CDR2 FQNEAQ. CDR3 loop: CASSPRGGSGTVNEQFF. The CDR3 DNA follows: TGTGCCAGCAGCCCCCGGGGGGGTAGCGGGACGGTCAATGAGCAGTTCTTC. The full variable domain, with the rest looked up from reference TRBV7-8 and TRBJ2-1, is GAGVSQSPRYKVAKRGQDVALRCDPISGHVSLFWYQQALGQGPEFLTYFQNEAQLDKSGLPSDRFFAERPEGSVSTLKIQRTQQEDSAVYLCASSPRGGSGTVNEQFFGPGTRLTVL.

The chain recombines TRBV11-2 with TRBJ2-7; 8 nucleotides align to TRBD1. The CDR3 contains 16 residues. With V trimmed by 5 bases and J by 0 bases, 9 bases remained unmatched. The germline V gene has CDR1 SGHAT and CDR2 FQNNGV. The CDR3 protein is CASSTTTGAISYEQYF. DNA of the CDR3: TGTGCCAGCAGCACAACGACAGGGGCGATCTCCTACGAGCAGTACTTC.

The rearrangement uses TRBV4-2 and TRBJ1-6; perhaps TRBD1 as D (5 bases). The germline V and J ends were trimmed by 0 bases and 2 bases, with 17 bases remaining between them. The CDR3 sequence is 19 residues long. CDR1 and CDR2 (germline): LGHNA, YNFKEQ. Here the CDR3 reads CASSQDLGGVGAYNSPLHF. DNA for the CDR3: TGTGCCAGCAGCCAAGATCTTGGAGGGGTCGGGGCCTATAATTCACCCCTCCACTTT.

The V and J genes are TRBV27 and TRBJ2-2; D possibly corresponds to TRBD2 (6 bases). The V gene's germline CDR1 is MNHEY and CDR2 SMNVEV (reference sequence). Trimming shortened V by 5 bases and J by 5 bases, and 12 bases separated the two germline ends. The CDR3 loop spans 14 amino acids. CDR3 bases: TGTGCCAGCAGTGGGAGAGGGAGGACCGGGGAGCTGTTTTTT. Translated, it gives CASSGRGRTGELFF.

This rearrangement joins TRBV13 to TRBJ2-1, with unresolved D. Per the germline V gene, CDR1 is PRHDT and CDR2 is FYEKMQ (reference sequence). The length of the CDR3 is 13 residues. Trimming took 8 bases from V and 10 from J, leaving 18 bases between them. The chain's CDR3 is CASAPRLISEQFF. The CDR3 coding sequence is TGTGCCAGCGCCCCTCGCCTCATCTCGGAGCAGTTCTTC.

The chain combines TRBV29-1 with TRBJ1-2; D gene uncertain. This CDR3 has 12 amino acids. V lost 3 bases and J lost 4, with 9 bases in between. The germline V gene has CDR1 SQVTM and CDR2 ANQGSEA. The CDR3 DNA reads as TGCAGCGTTGAGTCCCCCTCCTATGGCTACACCTTC. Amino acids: CSVESPSYGYTF.

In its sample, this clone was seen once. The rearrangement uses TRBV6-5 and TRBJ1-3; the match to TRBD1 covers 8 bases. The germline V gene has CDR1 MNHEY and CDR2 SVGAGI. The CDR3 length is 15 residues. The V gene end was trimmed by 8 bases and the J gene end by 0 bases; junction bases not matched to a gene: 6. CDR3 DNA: TGTGCCAGCCGGACAGGGATAACCTCTGGAAACACCATATATTTT. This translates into CASRTGITSGNTIYF.

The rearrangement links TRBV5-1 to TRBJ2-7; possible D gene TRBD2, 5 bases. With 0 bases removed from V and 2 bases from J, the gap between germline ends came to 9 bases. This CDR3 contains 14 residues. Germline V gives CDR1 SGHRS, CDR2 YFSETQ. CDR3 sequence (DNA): TGCGCCAGCAGCTTGGAACGAGGGACCTACGAGCAGTACTTC. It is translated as CASSLERGTYEQYF. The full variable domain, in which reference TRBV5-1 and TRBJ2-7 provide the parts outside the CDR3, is KAGVTQTPRYLIKTRGQQVTLSCSPISGHRSVSWYQQTPGQGLQFLFEYFSETQRNKGNFPGRFSGRQFSNSRSEMNVSTLELGDSALYLCASSLERGTYEQYFGPGTRLTVT.

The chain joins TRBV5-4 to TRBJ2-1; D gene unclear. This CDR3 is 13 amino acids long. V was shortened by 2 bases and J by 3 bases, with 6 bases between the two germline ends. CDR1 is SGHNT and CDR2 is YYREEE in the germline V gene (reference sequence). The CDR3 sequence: CASSLAYYNEQFF. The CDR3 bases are TGTGCCAGCAGCTTAGCCTACTACAATGAGCAGTTCTTC.

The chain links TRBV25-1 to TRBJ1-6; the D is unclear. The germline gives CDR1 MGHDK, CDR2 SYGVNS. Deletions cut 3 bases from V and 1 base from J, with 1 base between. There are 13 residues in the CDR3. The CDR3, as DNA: TGTGCCAGCAGTGAGTCCTATAATTCACCCCTCCACTTT. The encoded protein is CASSESYNSPLHF. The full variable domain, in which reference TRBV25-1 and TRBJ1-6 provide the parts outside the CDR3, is EADIYQTPRYLVIGTGKKITLECSQTMGHDKMYWYQQDPGMELHLIHYSYGVNSTEKGDLSSESTVSRIRTEHFPLTLESARPSHTSQYLCASSESYNSPLHFGNGTRLTVT.

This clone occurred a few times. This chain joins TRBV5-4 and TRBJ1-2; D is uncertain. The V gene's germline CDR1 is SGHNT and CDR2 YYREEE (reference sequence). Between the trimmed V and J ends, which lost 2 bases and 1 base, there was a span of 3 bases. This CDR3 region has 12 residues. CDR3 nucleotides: TGTGCCAGCAGCTTAGATAACTATGGCTACACCTTC. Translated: CASSLDNYGYTF.

CDR3 DNA: TGCGCCAGCAGTCGGGACACTAACTATGGCTACACCTTC. As protein: CASSRDTNYGYTF. The rearrangement links TRBV10-1 to TRBJ1-2; a weak D match, TRBD1 (6 bases). CDR1 WNHNN and CDR2 SYGVQD come from the germline V gene (reference sequence). The CDR3 has 13 residues. V dropped 5 bases and J dropped 0 bases, with 7 bases sitting between them.

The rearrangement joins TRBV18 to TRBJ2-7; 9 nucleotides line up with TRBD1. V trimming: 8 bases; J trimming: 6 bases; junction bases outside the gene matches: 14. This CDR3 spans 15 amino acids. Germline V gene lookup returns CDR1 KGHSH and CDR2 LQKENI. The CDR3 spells CASRGDREGFGEQYF. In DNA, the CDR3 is TGTGCCAGCCGAGGGGACAGGGAAGGTTTCGGCGAGCAGTACTTC.

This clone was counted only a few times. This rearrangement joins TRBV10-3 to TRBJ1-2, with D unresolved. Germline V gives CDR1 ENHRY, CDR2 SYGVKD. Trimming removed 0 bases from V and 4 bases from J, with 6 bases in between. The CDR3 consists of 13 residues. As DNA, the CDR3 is TGTGCCATCAGTGAGTCGTCGATCTATGGCTACACCTTC. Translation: CAISESSIYGYTF.

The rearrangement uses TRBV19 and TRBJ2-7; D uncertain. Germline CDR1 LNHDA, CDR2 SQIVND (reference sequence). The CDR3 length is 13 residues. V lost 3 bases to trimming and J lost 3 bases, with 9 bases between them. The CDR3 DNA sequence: TGTGCCAGTAGTATCTCGGGCATCTACGAGCAGTACTTC. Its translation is CASSISGIYEQYF.

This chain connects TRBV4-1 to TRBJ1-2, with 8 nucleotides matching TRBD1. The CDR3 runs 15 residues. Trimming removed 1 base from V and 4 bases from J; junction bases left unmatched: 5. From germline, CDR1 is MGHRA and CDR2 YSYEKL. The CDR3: CASSQVGQGIYGYTF. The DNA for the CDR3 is TGCGCCAGCAGCCAAGTAGGACAGGGCATCTATGGCTACACCTTC.

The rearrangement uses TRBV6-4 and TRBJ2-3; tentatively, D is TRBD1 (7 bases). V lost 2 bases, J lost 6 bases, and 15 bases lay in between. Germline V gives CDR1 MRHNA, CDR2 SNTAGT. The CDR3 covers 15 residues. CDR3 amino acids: CASSDGGGASDTQYF. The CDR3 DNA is TGTGCCAGCAGTGACGGAGGGGGCGCATCGGATACGCAGTATTTT.

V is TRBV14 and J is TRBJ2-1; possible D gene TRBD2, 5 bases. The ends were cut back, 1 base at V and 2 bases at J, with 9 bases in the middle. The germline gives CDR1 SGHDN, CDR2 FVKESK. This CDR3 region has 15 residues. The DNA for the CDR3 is TGTGCCAGCAGCCAAGTGTGGACTCCCTACAATGAGCAGTTCTTC. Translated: CASSQVWTPYNEQFF.

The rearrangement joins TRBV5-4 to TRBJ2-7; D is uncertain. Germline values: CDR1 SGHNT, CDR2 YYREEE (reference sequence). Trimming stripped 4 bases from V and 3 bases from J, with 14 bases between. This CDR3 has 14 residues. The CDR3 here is CASSKSPGIYEQYF. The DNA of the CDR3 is TGTGCCAGCAGCAAGAGCCCGGGCATCTACGAGCAGTACTTC.

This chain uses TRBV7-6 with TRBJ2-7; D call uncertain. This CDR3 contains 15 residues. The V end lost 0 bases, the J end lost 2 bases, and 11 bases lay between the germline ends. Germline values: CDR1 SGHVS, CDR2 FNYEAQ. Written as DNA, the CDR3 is TGTGCCAGCAGCTTAGCTTATCGGGTGCCCTACGAGCAGTACTTC. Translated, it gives CASSLAYRVPYEQYF.

The CDR3 reads CASSLQTGPLSGNTIYF. CDR3 DNA: TGTGCCAGCTCACTCCAAACAGGGCCTCTCTCTGGAAACACCATATATTTT. The chain combines TRBV18 with TRBJ1-3; perhaps TRBD1 as D (6 bases). Germline V gene data show CDR1 as KGHSH and CDR2 as LQKENI. Trimming left V 4 bases short and J 0 bases short, with 16 bases between. This CDR3 spans 17 amino acids.

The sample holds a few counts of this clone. CDR3 residues: CASSETVSYGYTF. CDR3 bases: TGTGCCAGCAGTGAAACAGTATCCTATGGCTACACCTTC. The V gene is TRBV6-1, the J gene TRBJ1-2; D remains ambiguous. Germline loops: CDR1 MNHNS, CDR2 SASEGT. The CDR3 runs to 13 residues. The germline V and J ends were trimmed by 2 bases and 4 bases, with 8 bases remaining between them.